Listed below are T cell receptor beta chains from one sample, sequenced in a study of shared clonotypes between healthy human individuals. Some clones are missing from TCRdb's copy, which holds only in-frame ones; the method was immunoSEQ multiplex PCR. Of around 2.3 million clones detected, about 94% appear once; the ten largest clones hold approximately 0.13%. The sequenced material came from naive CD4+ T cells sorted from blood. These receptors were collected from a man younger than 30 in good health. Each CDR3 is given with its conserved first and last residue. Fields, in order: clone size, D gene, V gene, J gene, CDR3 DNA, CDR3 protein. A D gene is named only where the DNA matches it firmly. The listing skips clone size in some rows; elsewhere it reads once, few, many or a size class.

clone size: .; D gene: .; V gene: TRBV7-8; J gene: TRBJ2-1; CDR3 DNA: TGTGCCAGCAGCTCCCCGACACTACCAGAGAAGCAGTTCTTC; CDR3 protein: CASSSPTLPEKQFF
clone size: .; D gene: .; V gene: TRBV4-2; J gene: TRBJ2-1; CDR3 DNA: TGTGCCAGCAGCCAATATTGGAAGGACTCCTACAATGAGCAGTTCTTC; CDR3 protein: CASSQYWKDSYNEQFF
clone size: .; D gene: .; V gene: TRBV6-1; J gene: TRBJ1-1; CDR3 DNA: TGTGCCAGCAGGATGCCCCCGGCGGGCAGAACTGAAGCTTTCTTT; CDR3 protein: CASRMPPAGRTEAFF
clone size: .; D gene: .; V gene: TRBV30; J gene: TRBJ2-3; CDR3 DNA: TGTGCCTGGAGTAAGAGGACCTCTAGCACAGATACGCAGTATTTT; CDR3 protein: CAWSKRTSSTDTQYF
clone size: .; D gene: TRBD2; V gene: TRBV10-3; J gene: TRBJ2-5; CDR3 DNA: TGTGCCAGCAGTTACTCCCTAGCGGAATACCAAGAGACCCAGTACTTC; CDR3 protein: CASSYSLAEYQETQYF
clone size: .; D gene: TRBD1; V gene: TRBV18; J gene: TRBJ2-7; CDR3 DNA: TGTGCCAGCTCATTCGGAACGGGACAGAACTCCTACGAGCAGTACTTC; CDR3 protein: CASSFGTGQNSYEQYF
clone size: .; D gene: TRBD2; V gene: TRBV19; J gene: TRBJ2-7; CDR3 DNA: TGTGCCAGTAGTACGGTGTCTAGCGGGAGGAACGAGCAGTACTTC; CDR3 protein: CASSTVSSGRNEQYF
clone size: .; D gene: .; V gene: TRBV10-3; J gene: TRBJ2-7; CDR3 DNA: TGTGCCATCAGTGAGATGGGACGGGGCCCCTACGAGCAGTACTTC; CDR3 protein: CAISEMGRGPYEQYF
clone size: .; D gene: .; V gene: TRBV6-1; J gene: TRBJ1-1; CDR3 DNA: TGTGCCAGCAGTGATTCGTATATGGCTTCTGAAGCTTTCTTT; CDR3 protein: CASSDSYMASEAFF
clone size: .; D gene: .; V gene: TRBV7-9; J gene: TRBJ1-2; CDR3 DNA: TGTGCCAGCAGCTTAGAGGCCAGGGGCGCTGGCTACACCTTC; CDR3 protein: CASSLEARGAGYTF
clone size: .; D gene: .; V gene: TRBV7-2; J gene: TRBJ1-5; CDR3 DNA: TGTGCCAGCAGCTTAGTACTGAATCAGCCCCAGCATTTT; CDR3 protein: CASSLVLNQPQHF
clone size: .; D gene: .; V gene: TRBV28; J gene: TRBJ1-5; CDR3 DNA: TGTGCCAGCAGTTTGACAGCCCTGGGGAGGCAGCCCCAGCATTTT; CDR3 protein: CASSLTALGRQPQHF
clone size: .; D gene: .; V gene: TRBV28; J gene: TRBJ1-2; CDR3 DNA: TGTGCCAGCGGGGTGGTGGGTCGTGGCTACACCTTC; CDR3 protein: CASGVVGRGYTF
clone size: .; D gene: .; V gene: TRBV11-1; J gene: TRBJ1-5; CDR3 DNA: TGTGCCACACCTCCGGACCGCAGGGGCGGAAATCAGCCCCAGCATTTT; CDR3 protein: CATPPDRRGGNQPQHF
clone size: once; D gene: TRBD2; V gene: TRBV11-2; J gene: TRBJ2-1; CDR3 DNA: TGTGCCAGCAGCCCCACGACTAGCGGGAGTAATGAGCAGTTCTTC; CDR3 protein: CASSPTTSGSNEQFF
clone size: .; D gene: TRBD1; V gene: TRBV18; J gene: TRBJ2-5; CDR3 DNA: TGTGCCAGCTCACCAAGGACAGGGAGTGAGACCCAGTACTTC; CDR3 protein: CASSPRTGSETQYF
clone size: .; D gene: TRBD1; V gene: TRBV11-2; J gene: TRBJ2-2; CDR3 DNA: TGTGCCAGCAGCGCACAGACAGGGGTCGGGGAGCTGTTTTTT; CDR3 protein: CASSAQTGVGELFF
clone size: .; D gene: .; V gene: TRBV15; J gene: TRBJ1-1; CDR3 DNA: TGTGCCACCAGCAGAGGCTGGGACCGAGCTTTCTTT; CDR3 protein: CATSRGWDRAFF
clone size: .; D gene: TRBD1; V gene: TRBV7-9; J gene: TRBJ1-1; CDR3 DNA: TGTGCCAGCAGCTCGCTGACAGGGAATGAAGCTTTCTTT; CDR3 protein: CASSSLTGNEAFF
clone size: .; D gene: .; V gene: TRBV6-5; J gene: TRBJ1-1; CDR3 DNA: TGTGCCAGCAGTTCCCCTGGCACTGAAGCTTTCTTT; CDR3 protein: CASSSPGTEAFF
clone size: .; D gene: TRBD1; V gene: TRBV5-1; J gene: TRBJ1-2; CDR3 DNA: TGCGCCAGCACCAGGACAGGGGGCGACTATGGCTACACCTTC; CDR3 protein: CASTRTGGDYGYTF
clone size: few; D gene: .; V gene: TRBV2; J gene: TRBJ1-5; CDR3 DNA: TGTGCCAGCAGTGACCAGGGACTCCCCAATCAGCCCCAGCATTTT; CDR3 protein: CASSDQGLPNQPQHF
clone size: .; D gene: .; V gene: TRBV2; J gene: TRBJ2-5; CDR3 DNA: TGTGCCAGCAGCTACACGGGACGGGAGCAAGAGACCCAGTACTTC; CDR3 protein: CASSYTGREQETQYF
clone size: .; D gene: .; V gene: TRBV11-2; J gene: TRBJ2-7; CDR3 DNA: TGTGCCAGCAGCCTGGCATCGGGTTACGACGAGCAGTACTTC; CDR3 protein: CASSLASGYDEQYF
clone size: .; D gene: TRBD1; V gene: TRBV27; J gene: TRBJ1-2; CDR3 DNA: TGTGCCAGCAGTTTTAACGGGGACAGAGGAGGCTACACCTTC; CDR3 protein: CASSFNGDRGGYTF
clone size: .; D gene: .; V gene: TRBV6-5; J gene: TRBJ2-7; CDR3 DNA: TGTGCCAGCAGCCGGGGGGCCGCCTACGAGCAGTACTTC; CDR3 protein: CASSRGAAYEQYF
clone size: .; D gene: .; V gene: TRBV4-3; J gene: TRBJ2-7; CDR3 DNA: TGCGCCAGCAGCCAAGGGAGGGGGCTCTCCTACGAGCAGTACTTC; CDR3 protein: CASSQGRGLSYEQYF
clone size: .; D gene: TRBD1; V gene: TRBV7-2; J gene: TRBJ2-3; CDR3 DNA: TGTGCCAGTTCCTCGGACAGGGTGGAAGATACGCAGTATTTT; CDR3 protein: CASSSDRVEDTQYF
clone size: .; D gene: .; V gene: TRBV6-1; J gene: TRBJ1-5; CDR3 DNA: TGTGCCAGCAGTGAAGTGAGCAGAGGCAATCAGCCCCAGCATTTT; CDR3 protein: CASSEVSRGNQPQHF
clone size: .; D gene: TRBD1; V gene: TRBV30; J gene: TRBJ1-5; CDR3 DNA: TGTGCCTGGAGTGTAGACCGGACAGGGGGCAGACAGCCCCAGCATTTT; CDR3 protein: CAWSVDRTGGRQPQHF
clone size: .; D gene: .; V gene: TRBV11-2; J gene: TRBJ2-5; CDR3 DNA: TGTGCCAGCAGCCCAACTACGACAGTTCAAGAGACCCAGTACTTC; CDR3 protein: CASSPTTTVQETQYF